This T cell receptor beta chain was found in a study of neoadjuvant anti-PD-1 for oral cavity cancer. For the study at large: Patients without progression received a fourth nivolumab dose around day 43, then surgical resection on days 50-56.

The repertoire was sequenced with immunoSEQ multiplex PCR; TCRdb's copy has only in-frame clones and lacks some. This sample has approximately 10,000 clones, with around two thirds found just once. This sample's time point: after neoadjuvant nivolumab, at surgical resection. This clone was counted only a few times. The CDR3 runs to 14 residues. The ends were cut back, 2 bases at V and 5 bases at J, with 12 bases in the middle. Per germline, CDR1 SEHNR and CDR2 FQNEAQ (reference sequence). This TCR was recovered from a person between 40 and 85 years old with oral cavity squamous cell carcinoma. The input for sequencing was tumor tissue, taken after nivolumab (anti-PD-1) treatment. V gene TRBV7-9 combines with J gene TRBJ1-1, with D unresolved. The CDR3 reads CASSLNPVWTEAFF. As DNA, the CDR3 is TGTGCCAGCAGCTTAAATCCGGTTTGGACTGAAGCTTTCTTT.